This TCR beta chain was identified during a study of cytomegalovirus exposure and HLA in healthy donors. About the study: Approximately 180 million T cells yielded roughly 120 million unique TCR beta sequences, as an earlier analysis found. Among the 400 or so donors who were genotyped, roughly 76% fell in the genetic ancestry cluster that is associated with self-reported Caucasian donors.

The study's findings and limits: A later analysis reportedly found fewer N-insertions in an Asian-associated ancestry cluster than the roughly 670-donor mean. Cytomegalovirus association was assigned to over 150 TCR beta chains.

Of note for this clone: Its target is unknown.

Researchers ran the PCR with 60 Vbeta and 13 Jbeta primers. Here immunoSEQ multiplex PCR was the method, and the copy in TCRdb shows in-frame clones only, minus some. This sample lists 60,000 to 75,000 clones; its ten largest clones have roughly 1.7%. CDR3 size: 16 residues. Germline CDR1 is LNHDA and CDR2 is SQIVND (reference sequence). J lost 6 bases, V lost 5 bases, and 10 bases had no gene match. The sequence came from a woman aged 25 to 45 in good health and CMV-seronegative. Material: PBMCs. The chain links TRBV19 to TRBJ1-5; TRBD1 matches at 10 bases. CDR3 protein: CASSLRDRGAGQPQHF. In nucleotides, the CDR3 is TGTGCCAGTAGTCTCCGGGACAGGGGTGCAGGTCAGCCCCAGCATTTT. Full variable domain (remainder filled in from reference TRBV19 and TRBJ1-5): DGGITQSPKYLFRKEGQNVTLSCEQNLNHDAMYWYRQDPGQGLRLIYYSQIVNDFQKGDIAEGYSVSREKKESFPLTVTSAQKNPTAFYLCASSLRDRGAGQPQHFGDGTRLSIL.